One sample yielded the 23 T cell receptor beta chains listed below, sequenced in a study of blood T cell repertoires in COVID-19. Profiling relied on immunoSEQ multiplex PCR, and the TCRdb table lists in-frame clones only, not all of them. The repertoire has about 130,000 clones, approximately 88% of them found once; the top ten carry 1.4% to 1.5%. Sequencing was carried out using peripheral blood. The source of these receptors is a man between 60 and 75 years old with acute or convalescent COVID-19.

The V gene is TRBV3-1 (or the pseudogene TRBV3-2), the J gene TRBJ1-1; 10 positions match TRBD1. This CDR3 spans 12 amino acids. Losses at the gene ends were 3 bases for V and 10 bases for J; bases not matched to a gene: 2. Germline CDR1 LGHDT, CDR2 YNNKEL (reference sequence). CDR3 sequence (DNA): TGTGCCAGCAGCCAGGGGGACAGGGGAGCTTTCTTT. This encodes CASSQGDRGAFF.

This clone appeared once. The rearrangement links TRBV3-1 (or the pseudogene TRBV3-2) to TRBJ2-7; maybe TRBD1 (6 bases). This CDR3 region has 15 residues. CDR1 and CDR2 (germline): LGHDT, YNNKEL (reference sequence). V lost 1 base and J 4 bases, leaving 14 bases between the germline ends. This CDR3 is CASSQVLGHSYEQYF. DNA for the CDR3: TGTGCCAGCAGCCAAGTTCTGGGACATTCGTACGAGCAGTACTTC.

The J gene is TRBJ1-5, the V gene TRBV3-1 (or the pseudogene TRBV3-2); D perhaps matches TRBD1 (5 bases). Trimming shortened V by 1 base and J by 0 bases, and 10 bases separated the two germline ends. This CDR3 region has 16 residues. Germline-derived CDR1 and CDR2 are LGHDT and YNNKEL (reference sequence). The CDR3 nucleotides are TGTGCCAGCAGCCAAGGAACAGGACATAGCAATCAGCCCCAGCATTTT. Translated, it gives CASSQGTGHSNQPQHF.

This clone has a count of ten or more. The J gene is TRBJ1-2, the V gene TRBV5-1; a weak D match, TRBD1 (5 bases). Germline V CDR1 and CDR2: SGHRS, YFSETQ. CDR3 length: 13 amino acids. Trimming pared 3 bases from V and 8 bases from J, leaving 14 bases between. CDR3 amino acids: CASSWGELSGYTF. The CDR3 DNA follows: TGCGCCAGCAGCTGGGGGGAGTTGAGCGGCTACACCTTC.

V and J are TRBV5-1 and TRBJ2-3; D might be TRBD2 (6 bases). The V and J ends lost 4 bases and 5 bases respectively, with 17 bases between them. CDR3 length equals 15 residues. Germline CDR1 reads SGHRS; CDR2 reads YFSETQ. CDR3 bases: TGCGCCAGCAGCCCTACCGGGACTCTTCAAGATACGCAGTATTTT. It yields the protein CASSPTGTLQDTQYF. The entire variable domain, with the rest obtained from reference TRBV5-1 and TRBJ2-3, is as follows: KAGVTQTPRYLIKTRGQQVTLSCSPISGHRSVSWYQQTPGQGLQFLFEYFSETQRNKGNFPGRFSGRQFSNSRSEMNVSTLELGDSALYLCASSPTGTLQDTQYFGPGTRLTVL.

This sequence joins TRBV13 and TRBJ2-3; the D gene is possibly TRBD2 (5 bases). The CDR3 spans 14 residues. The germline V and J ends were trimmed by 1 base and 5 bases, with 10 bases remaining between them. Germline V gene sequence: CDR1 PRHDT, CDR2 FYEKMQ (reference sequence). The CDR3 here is CASSLDGKVDTQYF. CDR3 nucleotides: TGTGCCAGCAGCTTAGACGGGAAGGTAGATACGCAGTATTTT. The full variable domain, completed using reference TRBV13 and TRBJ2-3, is AAGVIQSPRHLIKEKRETATLKCYPIPRHDTVYWYQQGPGQDPQFLISFYEKMQSDKGSIPDRFSAQQFSDYHSELNMSSLELGDSALYFCASSLDGKVDTQYFGPGTRLTVL.

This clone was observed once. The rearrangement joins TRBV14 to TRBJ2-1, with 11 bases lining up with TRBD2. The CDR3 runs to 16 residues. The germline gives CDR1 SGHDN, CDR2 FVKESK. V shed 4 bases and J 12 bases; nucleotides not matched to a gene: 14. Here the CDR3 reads CASSLRLVVAGGGQFF. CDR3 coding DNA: TGTGCCAGCAGCCTACGCCTTGTAGTAGCGGGAGGGGGGCAGTTCTTC.

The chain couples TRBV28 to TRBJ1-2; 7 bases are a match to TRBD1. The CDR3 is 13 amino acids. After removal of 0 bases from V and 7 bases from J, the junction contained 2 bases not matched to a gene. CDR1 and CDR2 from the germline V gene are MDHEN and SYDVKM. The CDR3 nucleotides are TGTGCCAGCAGTTTATGGCCAGGGGGTGGCTACACCTTC. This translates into CASSLWPGGGYTF.

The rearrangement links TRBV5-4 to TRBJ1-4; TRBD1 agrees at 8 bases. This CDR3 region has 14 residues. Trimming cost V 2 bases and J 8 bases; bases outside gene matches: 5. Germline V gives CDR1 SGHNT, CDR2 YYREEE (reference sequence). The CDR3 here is CASSFQGAEEKLFF. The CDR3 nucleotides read TGTGCCAGCAGCTTCCAGGGGGCTGAGGAAAAACTGTTTTTT. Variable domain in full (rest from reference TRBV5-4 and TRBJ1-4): ETGVTQSPTHLIKTRGQQVTLRCSSQSGHNTVSWYQQALGQGPQFIFQYYREEENGRGNFPPRFSGLQFPNYSSELNVNALELDDSALYLCASSFQGAEEKLFFGSGTQLSVL.

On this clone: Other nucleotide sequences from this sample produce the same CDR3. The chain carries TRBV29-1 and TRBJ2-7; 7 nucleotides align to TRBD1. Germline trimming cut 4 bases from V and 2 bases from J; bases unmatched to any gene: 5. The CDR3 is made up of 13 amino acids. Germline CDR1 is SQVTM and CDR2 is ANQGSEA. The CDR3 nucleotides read TGCAGCGTTGTTAGGACAGGTACCTACGAGCAGTACTTC. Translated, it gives CSVVRTGTYEQYF.

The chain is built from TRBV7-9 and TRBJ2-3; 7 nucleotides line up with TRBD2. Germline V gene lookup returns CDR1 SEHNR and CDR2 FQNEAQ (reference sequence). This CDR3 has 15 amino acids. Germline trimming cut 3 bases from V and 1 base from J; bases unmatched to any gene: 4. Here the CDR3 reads CASSLGGPGTDTQYF. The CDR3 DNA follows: TGTGCCAGCAGCTTGGGAGGGCCGGGCACAGATACGCAGTATTTT.

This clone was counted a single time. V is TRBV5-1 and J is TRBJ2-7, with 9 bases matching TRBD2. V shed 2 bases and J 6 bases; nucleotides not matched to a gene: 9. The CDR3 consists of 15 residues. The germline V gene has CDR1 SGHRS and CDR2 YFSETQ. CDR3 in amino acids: CASSLDPAGGLEQYF. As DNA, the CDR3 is TGCGCCAGCAGCTTAGACCCTGCGGGAGGGCTCGAGCAGTACTTC.

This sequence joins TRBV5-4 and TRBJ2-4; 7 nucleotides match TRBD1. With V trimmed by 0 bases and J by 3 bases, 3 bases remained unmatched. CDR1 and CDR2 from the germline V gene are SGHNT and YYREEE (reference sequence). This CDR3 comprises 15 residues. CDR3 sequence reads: CASSLGQGDKNIQYF. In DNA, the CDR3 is TGTGCCAGCAGCTTGGGACAGGGAGACAAAAACATTCAGTACTTC. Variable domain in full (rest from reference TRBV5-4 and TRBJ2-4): ETGVTQSPTHLIKTRGQQVTLRCSSQSGHNTVSWYQQALGQGPQFIFQYYREEENGRGNFPPRFSGLQFPNYSSELNVNALELDDSALYLCASSLGQGDKNIQYFGAGTRLSVL.

CDR3 in amino acids: CASSQGEGLAGEETQYF. The CDR3 coding sequence is TGCGCCAGCAGCCAAGGTGAGGGACTAGCGGGGGAAGAGACCCAGTACTTC. The chain uses TRBV4-1 and TRBJ2-5; 14 nucleotides match TRBD2. V was pared by 1 base and J by 3 bases, with 4 bases of the junction left unmatched. There are 17 residues in the CDR3. Germline CDR1 reads MGHRA; CDR2 reads YSYEKL.

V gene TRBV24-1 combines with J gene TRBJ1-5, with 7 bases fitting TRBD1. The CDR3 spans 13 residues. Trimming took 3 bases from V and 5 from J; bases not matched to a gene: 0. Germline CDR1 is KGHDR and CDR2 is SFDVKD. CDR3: CATSDDRDQPQHF. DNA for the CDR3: TGTGCCACCAGTGATGACAGGGATCAGCCCCAGCATTTT.

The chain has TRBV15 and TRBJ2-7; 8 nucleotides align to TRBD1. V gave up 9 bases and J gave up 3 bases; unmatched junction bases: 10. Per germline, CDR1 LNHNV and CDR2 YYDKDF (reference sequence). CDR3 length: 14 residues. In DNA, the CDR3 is TGTGCCACTCGAGAGACCAGGGGGCACTACGAGCAGTACTTC. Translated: CATRETRGHYEQYF.

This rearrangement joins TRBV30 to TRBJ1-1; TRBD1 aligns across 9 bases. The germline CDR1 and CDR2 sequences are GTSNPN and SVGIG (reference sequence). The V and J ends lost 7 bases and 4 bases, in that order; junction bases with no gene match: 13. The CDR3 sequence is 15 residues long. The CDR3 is CASLPGQGYGTEAFF. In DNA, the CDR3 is TGTGCCTCCTTACCGGGACAGGGATACGGCACTGAAGCTTTCTTT.

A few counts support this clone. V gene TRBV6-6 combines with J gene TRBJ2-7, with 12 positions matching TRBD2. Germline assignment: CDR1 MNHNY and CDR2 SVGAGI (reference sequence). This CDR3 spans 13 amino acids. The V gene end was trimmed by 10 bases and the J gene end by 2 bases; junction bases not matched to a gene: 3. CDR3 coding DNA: TGTGCCACCCGACTAGCGGGAGCCTACGAGCAGTACTTC. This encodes CATRLAGAYEQYF.

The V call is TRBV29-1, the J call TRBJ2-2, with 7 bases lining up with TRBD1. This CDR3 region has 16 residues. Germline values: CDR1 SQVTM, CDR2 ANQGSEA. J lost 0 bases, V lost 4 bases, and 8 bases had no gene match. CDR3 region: CSVAPGQNSNTGELFF. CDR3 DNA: TGCAGCGTTGCCCCGGGACAGAACTCGAACACCGGGGAGCTGTTTTTT.

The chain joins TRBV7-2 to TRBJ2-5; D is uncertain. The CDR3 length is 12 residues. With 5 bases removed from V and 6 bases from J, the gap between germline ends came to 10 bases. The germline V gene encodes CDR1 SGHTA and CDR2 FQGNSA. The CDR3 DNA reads TGTGCCAGCAGCCCAGGCCCACAGACCCAGTACTTC. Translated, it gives CASSPGPQTQYF.

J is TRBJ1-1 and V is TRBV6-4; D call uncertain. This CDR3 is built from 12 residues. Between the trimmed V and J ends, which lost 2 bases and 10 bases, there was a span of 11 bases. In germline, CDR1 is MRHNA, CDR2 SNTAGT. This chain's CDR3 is CASSDEGGGAFF. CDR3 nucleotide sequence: TGTGCCAGCAGTGACGAGGGCGGCGGAGCTTTCTTT.

CDR3 DNA: TGTGCCTGGAGTTTCCCTAGCGCGTCCTACGAGCAGTACTTC. Protein product: CAWSFPSASYEQYF. The J gene is TRBJ2-7, the V gene TRBV30, with D possibly TRBD2 on 6 matching bases. Germline V gene lookup returns CDR1 GTSNPN and CDR2 SVGIG (reference sequence). Trimming stripped 2 bases from V and 1 base from J, with 12 bases between. CDR3 length: 14 residues.

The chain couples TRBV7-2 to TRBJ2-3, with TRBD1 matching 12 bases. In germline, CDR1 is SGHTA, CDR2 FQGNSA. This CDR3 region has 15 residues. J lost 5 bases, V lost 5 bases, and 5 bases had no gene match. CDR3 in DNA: TGTGCCAGCAGCGGGGACAGGGGGCTCTTAGATACGCAGTATTTT. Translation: CASSGDRGLLDTQYF.